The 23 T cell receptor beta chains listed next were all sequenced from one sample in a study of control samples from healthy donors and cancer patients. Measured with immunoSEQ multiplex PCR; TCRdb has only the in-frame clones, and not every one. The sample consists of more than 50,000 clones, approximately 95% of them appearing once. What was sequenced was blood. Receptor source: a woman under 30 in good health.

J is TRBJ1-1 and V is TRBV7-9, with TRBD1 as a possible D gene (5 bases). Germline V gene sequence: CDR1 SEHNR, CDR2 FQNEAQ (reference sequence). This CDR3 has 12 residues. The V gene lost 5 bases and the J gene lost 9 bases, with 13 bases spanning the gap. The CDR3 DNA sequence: TGTGCCAGCAGCAGTACCAGGGTAAAAGCTTTCTTT. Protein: CASSSTRVKAFF.

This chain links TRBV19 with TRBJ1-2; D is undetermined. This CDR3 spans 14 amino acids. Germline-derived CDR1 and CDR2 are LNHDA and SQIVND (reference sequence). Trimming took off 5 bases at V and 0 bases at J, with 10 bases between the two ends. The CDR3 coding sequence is TGTGCCAGTAGTGTTACAGTTTCTAACTATGGCTACACCTTC. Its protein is CASSVTVSNYGYTF.

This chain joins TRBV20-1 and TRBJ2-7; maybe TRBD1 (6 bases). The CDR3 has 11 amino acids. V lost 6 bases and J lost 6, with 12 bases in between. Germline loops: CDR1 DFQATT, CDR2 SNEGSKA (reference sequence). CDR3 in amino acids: CSAARGVEQYF. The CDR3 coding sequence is TGCAGTGCGGCCAGGGGAGTCGAGCAGTACTTC.

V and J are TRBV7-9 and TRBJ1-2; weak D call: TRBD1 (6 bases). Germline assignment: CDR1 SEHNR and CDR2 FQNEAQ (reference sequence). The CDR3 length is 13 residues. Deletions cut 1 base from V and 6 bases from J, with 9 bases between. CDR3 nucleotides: TGTGCCAGCAGCTTAGTGTGGACAGATGGCTACACCTTC. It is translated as CASSLVWTDGYTF.

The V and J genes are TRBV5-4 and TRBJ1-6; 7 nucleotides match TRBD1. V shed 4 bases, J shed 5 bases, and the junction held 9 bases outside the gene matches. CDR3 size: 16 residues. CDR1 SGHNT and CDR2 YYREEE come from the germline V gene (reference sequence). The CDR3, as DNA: TGTGCCAGCAGCCTGACAGGGATTGGGAATAATTCACCCCTCCACTTT. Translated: CASSLTGIGNNSPLHF.

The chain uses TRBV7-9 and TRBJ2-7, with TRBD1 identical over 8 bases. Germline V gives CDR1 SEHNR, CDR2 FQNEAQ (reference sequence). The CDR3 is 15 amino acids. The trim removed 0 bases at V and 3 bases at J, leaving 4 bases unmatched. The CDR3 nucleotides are TGTGCCAGCAGCTTAGCGCAGGGGGCCGGCTACGAGCAGTACTTC. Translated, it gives CASSLAQGAGYEQYF.

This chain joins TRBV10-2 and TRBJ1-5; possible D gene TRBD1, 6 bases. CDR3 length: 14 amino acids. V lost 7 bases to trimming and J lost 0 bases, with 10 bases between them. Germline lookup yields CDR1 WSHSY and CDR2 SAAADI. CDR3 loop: CASKQGDSNQPQHF. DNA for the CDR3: TGCGCCAGCAAACAGGGCGATAGCAATCAGCCCCAGCATTTT.

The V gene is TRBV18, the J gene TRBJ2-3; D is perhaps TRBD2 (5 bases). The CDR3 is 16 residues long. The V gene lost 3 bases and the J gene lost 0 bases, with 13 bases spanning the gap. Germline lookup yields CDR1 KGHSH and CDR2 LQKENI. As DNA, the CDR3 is TGTGCCAGCTCACCCTACAAACTAGTTAGCACAGATACGCAGTATTTT. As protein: CASSPYKLVSTDTQYF.

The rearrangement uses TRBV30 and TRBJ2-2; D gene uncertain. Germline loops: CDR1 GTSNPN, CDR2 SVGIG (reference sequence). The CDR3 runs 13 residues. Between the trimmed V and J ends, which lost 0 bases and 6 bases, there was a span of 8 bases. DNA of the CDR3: TGTGCCTGGAGTGTGTTTAGGGCCGGGGAGCTGTTTTTT. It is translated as CAWSVFRAGELFF. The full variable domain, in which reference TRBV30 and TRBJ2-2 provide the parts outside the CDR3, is SQTIHQWPATLVQPVGSPLSLECTVEGTSNPNLYWYRQAAGRGLQLLFYSVGIGQISSEVPQNLSASRPQDRQFILSSKKLLLSDSGFYLCAWSVFRAGELFFGEGSRLTVL.

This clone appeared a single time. The CDR3 coding sequence is TGTGCCAGCCGGGAGACAGGGAGTAGTGGCTACACCTTC. Translating gives CASRETGSSGYTF. V usage is TRBV28 and J usage is TRBJ1-2; 7 nucleotides agree with TRBD1. There are 13 residues in the CDR3. CDR1 and CDR2 from the germline V gene are MDHEN and SYDVKM. After removal of 8 bases from V and 7 bases from J, the junction contained 10 bases not matched to a gene.

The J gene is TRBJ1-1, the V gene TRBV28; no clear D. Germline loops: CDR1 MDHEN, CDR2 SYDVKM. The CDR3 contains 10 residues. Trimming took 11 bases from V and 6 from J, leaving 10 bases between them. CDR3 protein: CAGTKAEAFF. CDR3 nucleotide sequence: TGTGCCGGCACTAAAGCTGAAGCTTTCTTT. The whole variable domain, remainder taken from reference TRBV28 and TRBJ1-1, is DVKVTQSSRYLVKRTGEKVFLECVQDMDHENMFWYRQDPGLGLRLIYFSYDVKMKEKGDIPEGYSVSREKKERFSLILESASTNQTSMYLCAGTKAEAFFGQGTRLTVV.

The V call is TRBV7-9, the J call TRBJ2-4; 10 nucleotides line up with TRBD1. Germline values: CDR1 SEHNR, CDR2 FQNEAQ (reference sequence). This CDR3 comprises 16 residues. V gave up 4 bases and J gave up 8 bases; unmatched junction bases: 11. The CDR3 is CASSSSGTGVGYIQYF. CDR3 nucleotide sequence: TGTGCCAGCAGCTCCTCCGGGACAGGGGTAGGATACATTCAGTACTTC.

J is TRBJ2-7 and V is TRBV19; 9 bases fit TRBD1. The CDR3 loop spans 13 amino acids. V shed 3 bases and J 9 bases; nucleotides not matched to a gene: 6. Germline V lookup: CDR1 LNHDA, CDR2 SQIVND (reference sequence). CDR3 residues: CASSIGTGPGQYF. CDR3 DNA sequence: TGTGCCAGTAGTATCGGGACAGGGCCTGGGCAGTACTTC.

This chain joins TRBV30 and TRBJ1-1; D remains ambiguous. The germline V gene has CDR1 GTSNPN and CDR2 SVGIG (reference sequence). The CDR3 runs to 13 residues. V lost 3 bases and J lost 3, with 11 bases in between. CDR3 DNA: TGTGCCTGGAGCAGACCCCGGGACACTGAAGCTTTCTTT. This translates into CAWSRPRDTEAFF.

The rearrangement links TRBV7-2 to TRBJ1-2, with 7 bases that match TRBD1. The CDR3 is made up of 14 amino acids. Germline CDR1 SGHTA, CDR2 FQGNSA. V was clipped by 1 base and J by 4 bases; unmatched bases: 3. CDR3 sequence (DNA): TGTGCCAGCAGCTTAGGAGGGGGCCTCTATGGCTACACCTTC. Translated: CASSLGGGLYGYTF.

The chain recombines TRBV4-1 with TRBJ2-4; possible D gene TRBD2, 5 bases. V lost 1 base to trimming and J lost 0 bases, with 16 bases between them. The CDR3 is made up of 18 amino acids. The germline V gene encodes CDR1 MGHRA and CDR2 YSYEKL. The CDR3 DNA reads TGCGCCAGCAGCCAAGGAAGGGCGGCGGGTGGAGCCAAAAACATTCAGTACTTC. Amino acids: CASSQGRAAGGAKNIQYF.

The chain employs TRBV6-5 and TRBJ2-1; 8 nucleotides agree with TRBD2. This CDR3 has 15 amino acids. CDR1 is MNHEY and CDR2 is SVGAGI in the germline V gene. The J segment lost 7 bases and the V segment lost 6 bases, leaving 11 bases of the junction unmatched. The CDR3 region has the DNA TGTGCCAGCAGCCCCGGGTTAGCGGGGTCAAATGAGCAGTTCTTC. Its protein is CASSPGLAGSNEQFF.

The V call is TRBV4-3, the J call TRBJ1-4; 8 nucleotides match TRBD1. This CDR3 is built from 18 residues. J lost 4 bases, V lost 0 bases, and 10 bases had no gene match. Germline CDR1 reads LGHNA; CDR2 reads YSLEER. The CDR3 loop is CASSQDWGQELINEKLFF. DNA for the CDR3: TGCGCCAGCAGCCAAGACTGGGGACAGGAGCTTATTAATGAAAAACTGTTTTTT.

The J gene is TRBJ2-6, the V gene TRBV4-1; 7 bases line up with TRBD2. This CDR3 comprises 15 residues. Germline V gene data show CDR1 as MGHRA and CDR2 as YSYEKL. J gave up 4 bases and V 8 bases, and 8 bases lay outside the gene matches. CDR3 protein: CASGLSGAGANVLTF. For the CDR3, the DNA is TGCGCCAGCGGGTTGAGCGGGGCCGGGGCCAACGTCCTGACTTTC.

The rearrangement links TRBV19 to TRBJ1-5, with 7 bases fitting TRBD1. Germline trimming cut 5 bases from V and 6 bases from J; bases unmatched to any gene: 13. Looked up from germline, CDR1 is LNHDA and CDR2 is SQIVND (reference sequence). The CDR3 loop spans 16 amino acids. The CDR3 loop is CASSSRPRGVGQPQHF. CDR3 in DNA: TGTGCCAGTAGTTCCCGACCCAGGGGGGTTGGTCAGCCCCAGCATTTT. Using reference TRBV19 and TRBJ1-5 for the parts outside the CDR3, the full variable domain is DGGITQSPKYLFRKEGQNVTLSCEQNLNHDAMYWYRQDPGQGLRLIYYSQIVNDFQKGDIAEGYSVSREKKESFPLTVTSAQKNPTAFYLCASSSRPRGVGQPQHFGDGTRLSIL.

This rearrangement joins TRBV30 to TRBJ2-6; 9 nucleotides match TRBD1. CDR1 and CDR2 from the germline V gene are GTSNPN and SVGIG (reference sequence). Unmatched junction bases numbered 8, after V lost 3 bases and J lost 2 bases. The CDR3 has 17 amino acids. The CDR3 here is CAWRMGDRVPGANVLTF. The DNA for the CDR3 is TGTGCCTGGAGAATGGGGGACAGGGTGCCTGGGGCCAACGTCCTGACTTTC.

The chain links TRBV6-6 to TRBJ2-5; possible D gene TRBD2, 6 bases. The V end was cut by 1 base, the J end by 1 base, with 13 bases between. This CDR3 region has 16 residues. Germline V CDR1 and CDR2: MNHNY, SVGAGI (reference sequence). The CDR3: CASSYLGGDPQETQYF. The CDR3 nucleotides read TGTGCCAGCAGTTACTTGGGCGGGGACCCCCAAGAGACCCAGTACTTC.

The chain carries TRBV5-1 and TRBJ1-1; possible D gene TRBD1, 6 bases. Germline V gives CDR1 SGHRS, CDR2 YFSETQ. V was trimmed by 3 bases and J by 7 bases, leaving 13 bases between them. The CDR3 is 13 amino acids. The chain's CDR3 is CASSSYRASEAFF. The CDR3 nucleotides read TGCGCCAGCAGCTCCTACAGGGCGAGTGAAGCTTTCTTT.